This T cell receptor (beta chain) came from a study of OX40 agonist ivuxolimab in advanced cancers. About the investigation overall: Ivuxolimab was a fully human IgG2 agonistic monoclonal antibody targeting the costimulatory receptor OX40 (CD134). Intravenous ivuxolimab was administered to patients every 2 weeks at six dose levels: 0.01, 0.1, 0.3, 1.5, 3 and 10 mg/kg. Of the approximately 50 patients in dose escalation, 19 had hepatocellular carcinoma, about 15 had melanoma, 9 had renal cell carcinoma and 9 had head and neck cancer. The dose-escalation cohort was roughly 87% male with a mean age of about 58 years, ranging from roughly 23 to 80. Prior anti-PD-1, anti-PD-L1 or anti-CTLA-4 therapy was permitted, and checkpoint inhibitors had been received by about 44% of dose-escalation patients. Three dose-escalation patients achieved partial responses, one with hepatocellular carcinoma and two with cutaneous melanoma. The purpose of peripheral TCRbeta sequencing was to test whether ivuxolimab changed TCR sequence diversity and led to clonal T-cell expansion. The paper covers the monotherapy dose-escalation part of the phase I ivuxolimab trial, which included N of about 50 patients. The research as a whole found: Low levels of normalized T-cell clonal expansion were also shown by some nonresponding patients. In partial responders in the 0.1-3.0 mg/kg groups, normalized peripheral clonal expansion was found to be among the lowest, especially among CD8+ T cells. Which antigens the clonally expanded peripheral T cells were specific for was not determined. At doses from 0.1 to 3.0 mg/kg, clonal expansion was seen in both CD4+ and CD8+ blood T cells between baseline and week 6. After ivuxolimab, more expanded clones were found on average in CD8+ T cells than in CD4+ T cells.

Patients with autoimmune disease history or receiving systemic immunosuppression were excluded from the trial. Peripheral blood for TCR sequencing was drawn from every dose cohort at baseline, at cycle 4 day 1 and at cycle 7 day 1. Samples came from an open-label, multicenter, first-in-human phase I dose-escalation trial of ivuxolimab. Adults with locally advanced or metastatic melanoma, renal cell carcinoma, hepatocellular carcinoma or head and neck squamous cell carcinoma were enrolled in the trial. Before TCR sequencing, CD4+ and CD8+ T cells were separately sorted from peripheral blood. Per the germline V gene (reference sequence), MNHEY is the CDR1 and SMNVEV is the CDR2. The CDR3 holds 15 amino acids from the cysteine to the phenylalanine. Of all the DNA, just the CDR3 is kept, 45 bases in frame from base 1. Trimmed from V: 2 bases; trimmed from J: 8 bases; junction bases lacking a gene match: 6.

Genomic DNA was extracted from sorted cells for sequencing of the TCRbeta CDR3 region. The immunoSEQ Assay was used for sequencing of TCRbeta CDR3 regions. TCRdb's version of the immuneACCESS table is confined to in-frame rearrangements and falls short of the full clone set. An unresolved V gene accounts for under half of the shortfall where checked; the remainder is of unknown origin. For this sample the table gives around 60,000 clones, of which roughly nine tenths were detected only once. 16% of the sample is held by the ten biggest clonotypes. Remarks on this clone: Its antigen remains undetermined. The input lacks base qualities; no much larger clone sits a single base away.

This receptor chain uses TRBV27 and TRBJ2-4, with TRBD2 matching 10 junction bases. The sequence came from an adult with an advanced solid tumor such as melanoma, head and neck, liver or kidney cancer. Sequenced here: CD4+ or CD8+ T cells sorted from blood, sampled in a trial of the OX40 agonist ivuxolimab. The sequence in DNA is TGTGCCAGCAGTTTAAATAGCGGGAGGTGGGACATTCAGTACTTC. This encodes CASSLNSGRWDIQYF.